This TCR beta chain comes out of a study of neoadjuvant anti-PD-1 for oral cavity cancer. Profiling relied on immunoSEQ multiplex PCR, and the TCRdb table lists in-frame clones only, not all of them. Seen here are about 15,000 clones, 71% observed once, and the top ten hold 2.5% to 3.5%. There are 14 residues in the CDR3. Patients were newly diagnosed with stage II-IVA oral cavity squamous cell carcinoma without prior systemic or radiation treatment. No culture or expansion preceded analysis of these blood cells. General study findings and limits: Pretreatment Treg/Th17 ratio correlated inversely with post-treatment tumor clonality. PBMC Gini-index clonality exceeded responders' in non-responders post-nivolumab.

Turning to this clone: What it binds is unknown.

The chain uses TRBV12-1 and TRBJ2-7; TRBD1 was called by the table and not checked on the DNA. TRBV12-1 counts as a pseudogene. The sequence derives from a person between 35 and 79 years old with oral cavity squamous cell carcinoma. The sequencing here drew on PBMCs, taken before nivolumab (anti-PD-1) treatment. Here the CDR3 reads CASSGSTGLGEQYF. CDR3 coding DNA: TGTGCCAGCAGCGGATCGACAGGGTTGGGCGAGCAGTACTTC.